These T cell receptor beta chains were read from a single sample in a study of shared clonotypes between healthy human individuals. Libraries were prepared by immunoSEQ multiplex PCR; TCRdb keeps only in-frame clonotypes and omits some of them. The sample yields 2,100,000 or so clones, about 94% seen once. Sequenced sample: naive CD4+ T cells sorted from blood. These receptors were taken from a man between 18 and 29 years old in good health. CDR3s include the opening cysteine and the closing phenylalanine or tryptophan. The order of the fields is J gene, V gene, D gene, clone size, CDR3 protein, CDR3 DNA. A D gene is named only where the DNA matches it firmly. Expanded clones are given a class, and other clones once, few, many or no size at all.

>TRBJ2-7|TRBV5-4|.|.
CASSLPTASNYEQYF
TGTGCCAGCAGTCTGCCGACGGCCTCCAACTACGAGCAGTACTTC
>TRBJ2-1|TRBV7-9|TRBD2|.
CASSHGTSGETSYNEQFF
TGTGCCAGCAGCCACGGGACTAGCGGTGAGACCTCCTACAATGAGCAGTTCTTC
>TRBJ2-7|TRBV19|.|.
CASSMRLGEQYF
TGTGCCAGTAGTATGAGGCTGGGGGAGCAGTACTTC
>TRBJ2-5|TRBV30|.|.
CAFTSRETQYF
TGTGCCTTTACATCTCGGGAGACCCAGTACTTC
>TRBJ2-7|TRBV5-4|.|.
CASSQGLDYEQYF
TGTGCCAGCAGCCAGGGACTTGACTACGAGCAGTACTTC
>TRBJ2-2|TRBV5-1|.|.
CASSLGLYRGGELFF
TGCGCCAGCAGCTTGGGTCTGTACAGAGGCGGGGAGCTGTTTTTT
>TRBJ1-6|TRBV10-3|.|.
CATRFWQENSPLHF
TGTGCCACGCGGTTTTGGCAGGAGAATTCACCCCTCCACTTT
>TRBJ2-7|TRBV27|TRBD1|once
CASSLRRQGLGSGSSYEQYF
TGTGCCAGCAGTTTACGACGACAGGGTTTAGGTAGTGGGAGCTCCTACGAGCAGTACTTC
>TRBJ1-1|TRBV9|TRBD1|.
CASSVVGTGDTEAFF
TGTGCCAGCAGCGTAGTCGGGACAGGGGATACTGAAGCTTTCTTT
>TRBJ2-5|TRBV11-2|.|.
CASSLGGQKAYQETQYF
TGTGCCAGCAGCTTAGGTGGACAGAAAGCGTACCAAGAGACCCAGTACTTC
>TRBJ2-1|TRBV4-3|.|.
CASSPLSSGSIFAYNEQFF
TGCGCCAGCAGCCCTCTTTCCAGCGGGTCGATCTTCGCCTACAATGAGCAGTTCTTC
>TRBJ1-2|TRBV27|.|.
CASSFRGNYGYTF
TGTGCCAGCAGCTTTAGAGGGAACTATGGCTACACCTTC
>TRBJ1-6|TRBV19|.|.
CASTNLAGSPYSPLHF
TGTGCCAGTACCAATCTCGCAGGATCCCCCTATTCACCCCTCCACTTT
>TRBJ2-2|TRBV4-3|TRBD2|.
CASSQAPLAGGGTGELFF
TGCGCCAGCAGCCAAGCCCCCTTAGCGGGAGGAGGCACCGGGGAGCTGTTTTTT
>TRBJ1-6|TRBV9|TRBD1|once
CASSVGTGSPTLHF
TGTGCCAGCAGCGTGGGGACAGGGTCTCCCACCCTCCACTTT
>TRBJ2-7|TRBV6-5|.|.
CASSLSGGPSYEQYF
TGTGCCAGCAGCCTCTCAGGGGGGCCCTCCTACGAGCAGTACTTC
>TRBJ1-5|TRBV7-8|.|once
CASSSTGSQPQHF
TGTGCCAGCAGCTCAACAGGGAGTCAGCCCCAGCATTTT
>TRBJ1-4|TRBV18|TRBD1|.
CASSPVAGQAAEKLFF
TGTGCCAGCTCACCGGTTGCCGGACAGGCGGCTGAAAAACTGTTTTTT
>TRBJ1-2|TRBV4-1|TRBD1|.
CASSQEGTGTYGYTF
TGCGCCAGCAGCCAAGAAGGGACAGGGACCTATGGCTACACCTTC
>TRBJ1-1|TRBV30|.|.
CACGQQNTEAFF
TGTGCCTGCGGACAGCAGAACACTGAAGCTTTCTTT
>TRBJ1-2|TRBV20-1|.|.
CSLYGYTF
TGCAGTCTGTATGGCTACACCTTC
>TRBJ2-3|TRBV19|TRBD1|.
CASSKQGGTDTQYF
TGTGCCAGTAGTAAACAGGGGGGCACAGATACGCAGTATTTT
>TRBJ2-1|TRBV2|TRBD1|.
CASSDGTGPYNEQFF
TGTGCCAGCAGTGATGGGACAGGGCCATACAATGAGCAGTTCTTC
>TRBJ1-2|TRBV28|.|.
CASLMGGSGYGYTF
TGTGCCAGCCTAATGGGGGGCAGCGGGTATGGCTACACCTTC